This T cell receptor (beta chain) came from a study of cytomegalovirus exposure and HLA in healthy donors. This CDR3 has 15 amino acids. Trimming cost V 7 bases and J 6 bases, with 22 bases left between them. Germline CDR1 reads MNHNS; CDR2 reads SASEGT. Findings and limits, study-wide: Available immune exposure information was restricted to CMV serostatus only. Later on, an analysis found that several of the most significant clusters appeared to be linked to common viral pathogens, which included parvovirus B19.

Amplification used 60 Vbeta primers and 13 Jbeta primers. The assay was immunoSEQ multiplex PCR, and TCRdb's table has in-frame clones only and misses some. This table has some 180,000 clones, about 80% appearing once. A word on this clone: Its cognate antigen is unknown.

The TCR originated in a man aged 18 to 30 in good health and CMV-seronegative. Input material: PBMCs. The V call is TRBV6-1, the J call TRBJ2-7; D is undetermined. The CDR3 loop reads CASKRNPRAPGEQYF. The CDR3 coding sequence is TGTGCCAGCAAAAGAAACCCCCGAGCCCCCGGCGAGCAGTACTTC.